Listed below are T cell receptor beta chains from one sample, sequenced in a study of T cell repertoires in cytomegalovirus infection. TCRdb reanalysed the reads using MiXCR and keeps one entry per CDR3 protein. The data contain 150,000 to 200,000 distinct CDR3 sequences, about a tenth of them singletons. Sequenced material: PBMCs. The receptors shown here come from a human donor in good health (CMV status not recorded). Some clones in this sample may be carry-over from other donors' samples. The CDR3 runs from the conserved cysteine through the conserved F or W. A D gene is named only where the DNA matches it firmly. Clone size, where shown, is once, few, many, or a class for clones that have expanded.

DNA	CDR3	size	length	J	D	V
TGTGCCAGCAGGTTTGGGACAGCCTATAGCAATCAGCCCCAGCATTTT	CASRFGTAYSNQPQHF	-	16	TRBJ1-5	TRBD1	TRBV2
TGCGCCAGCAGCTTGGGTTGGGAGTGGACTGAAGCTTTCTTT	CASSLGWEWTEAFF	-	14	TRBJ1-1	-	TRBV5-1
TGTGCCAGCAGCTCGGGACAGGGTGGTACTAATGAAAAACTGTTTTTT	CASSSGQGGTNEKLFF	-	16	TRBJ1-4	TRBD1	TRBV7-9
TGTGCCAGCAACATCCGGACAGGGTACGATGAGCAGTTCTTC	CASNIRTGYDEQFF	-	14	TRBJ2-1	TRBD1	TRBV12-3/TRBV12-4
TGTGCCAGCAGCTTAGCAGGGGCTTTCCAGCCCCAGCATTTT	CASSLAGAFQPQHF	few	14	TRBJ1-5	-	TRBV11-2
TGTGCCAGCAGTTTAGTTGGAGGGGAGGGAGATACGCAGTATTTT	CASSLVGGEGDTQYF	many	15	TRBJ2-3	TRBD2	TRBV12-3/TRBV12-4
TGTGCCAGCAGCCCTCCGGGCCATAATTCACCCCTCCACTTT	CASSPPGHNSPLHF	many	14	TRBJ1-6	-	TRBV28
TGCAGTGCTATCCATAGCGTTTCTGGGAATGAGCAGTTCTTC	CSAIHSVSGNEQFF	many	14	TRBJ2-1	-	TRBV20-1
TGCAGTGCCAGACAGGGGGGAGTGGGGCCCCAGCATTTT	CSARQGGVGPQHF	few	13	TRBJ1-5	TRBD1	TRBV20-1
TGTGCCAGCAGCTTAATTGGAAAGCCGGGCTACACCTTC	CASSLIGKPGYTF	many	13	TRBJ1-2	-	TRBV7-2
TGTGCCAGCAGCCAGGAGACAGGGTGGGAAAAACTGTTTTTT	CASSQETGWEKLFF	-	14	TRBJ1-4	TRBD1	TRBV7-9
TGTGCCAGCTGGACGGCTTCCTATGGCTACACCTTC	CASWTASYGYTF	few	12	TRBJ1-2	-	TRBV2
TGCGCCAGCAGTGAGTCAGCCGGTTTTGGGACAGATACGCAGTATTTT	CASSESAGFGTDTQYF	many	16	TRBJ2-3	-	TRBV10-2
TGTGCCAGCAGTTTCCTACGAGGGGGGGGCGAGCAGTACTTC	CASSFLRGGGEQYF	many	14	TRBJ2-7	-	TRBV28
TGTGCCAGCAGTTCACTAGCGGGGGGGCCGTACGAGCAGTACTTC	CASSSLAGGPYEQYF	many	15	TRBJ2-7	TRBD2	TRBV7-8
TGTGCCAGCAGCCACAAGGGGGCCGGGGGCACTGAAGCTTTCTTT	CASSHKGAGGTEAFF	few	15	TRBJ1-1	TRBD1	TRBV4-2
TGTGCCAGCAGCCCCGGTGATCTGAACACTGAAGCTTTCTTT	CASSPGDLNTEAFF	many	14	TRBJ1-1	-	TRBV28
TGTGCCAGCAGCTTGAGGCCTAGCGGAGGCACAGATACGCAGTATTTT	CASSLRPSGGTDTQYF	many	16	TRBJ2-3	TRBD2	TRBV5-4
TGTGCCAGCAGCGGCACCGGGACTAGCGGATACGAGCAGTACTTC	CASSGTGTSGYEQYF	many	15	TRBJ2-7	TRBD2	TRBV7-2
TGTGCCAGCAGTTCCGACTACACGTACCAAGAGACCCAGTACTTC	CASSSDYTYQETQYF	few	15	TRBJ2-5	-	TRBV6-2/TRBV6-3
TGCGCCAGCAGCCACGAGTGGACAGGCACAGATACGCAGTATTTT	CASSHEWTGTDTQYF	many	15	TRBJ2-3	-	TRBV4-3
TGTGCCAGCAGCCAAGGGACAGGGGCTGGCTATGGCTACACCTTC	CASSQGTGAGYGYTF	few	15	TRBJ1-2	TRBD1	TRBV3-1
TGTGCCAGCAGTATTTGGGGGGCTGGGGCCAACGTCCTGACTTTC	CASSIWGAGANVLTF	many	15	TRBJ2-6	-	TRBV12-3/TRBV12-4
TGTGCCAGCGGAAATTTTTTACACTCGACCTACTTC	CASGNFLHSTYF	-	12	TRBJ1-2	-	TRBV28
TGTGCCAGCAGCCAACGGACAGTTCCAAACACTGAAGCTTTCTTT	CASSQRTVPNTEAFF	many	15	TRBJ1-1	-	TRBV7-2
TGTGCCAGCAGTTTACGAGTACAGGGCAGCGAGCAGTACTTC	CASSLRVQGSEQYF	many	14	TRBJ2-7	-	TRBV28
TGTGCCAGCAGCTTAAGAGGGTCGAACTATGGCTACACCTTC	CASSLRGSNYGYTF	many	14	TRBJ1-2	-	TRBV7-2
TGTGCCAGCAGCTTAACAGGGAACACCGGGGAGCTGTTTTTT	CASSLTGNTGELFF	many	14	TRBJ2-2	-	TRBV28
TGTGCCAGCACGAGTGCCGCAATGACAGATTCTAACTATGGCTACACCTTC	CASTSAAMTDSNYGYTF	many	17	TRBJ1-2	-	TRBV2
TGTGCCAGCAGTTACTCTGGTTGGCTGCCGAACACTGAAGCTTTCTTT	CASSYSGWLPNTEAFF	few	16	TRBJ1-1	-	TRBV6-2/TRBV6-3
TGTGCCAGCAGTTTCCGGGACAGGGGGACGGGGGCCCTCCACTTT	CASSFRDRGTGALHF	-	15	TRBJ1-6	TRBD1	TRBV28
TGTGCCAGCAGCTCTTGGACTAGCGGGAGCAATAATGAGCAGTTCTTC	CASSSWTSGSNNEQFF	many	16	TRBJ2-1	TRBD2	TRBV6-2/TRBV6-3
TGTGCCAGCAGTCCCGCAGGCTATCAGCCCCAGCATTTT	CASSPAGYQPQHF	-	13	TRBJ1-5	-	TRBV28
TGTGCCAGCAGCTGGGACAGGGCACACCAAGAGACCCAGTACTTC	CASSWDRAHQETQYF	-	15	TRBJ2-5	TRBD1	TRBV11-2
TGTGCCAGCAGCCCCAGGACAGACTACGAGCAGTACTTC	CASSPRTDYEQYF	many	13	TRBJ2-7	-	TRBV7-6
TGTGCCAGCAGCTTTGACCCTTCGGGGGGCTACAATGAGCAGTTCTTC	CASSFDPSGGYNEQFF	many	16	TRBJ2-1	TRBD2	TRBV13
TGTGCCAGCAGCTTAGGTCATATGGGTGAGCAGTACTTC	CASSLGHMGEQYF	many	13	TRBJ2-7	-	TRBV7-9
TGTGCCAGCAGTTTACAGGGGGGAGCGGGAGTGAGAAGGACGCAGTATTTT	CASSLQGGAGVRRTQYF	-	17	TRBJ2-3	-	TRBV28
TGCGCCAGCAGCCGTCGCGGTTTATCGGGCGGCTACACCTTC	CASSRRGLSGGYTF	many	14	TRBJ1-2	-	TRBV4-3
TGTGCCAGCAGCTCGGCCCCGCCCCGGGACACTGAAGCTTTCTTT	CASSSAPPRDTEAFF	-	15	TRBJ1-1	-	TRBV5-5
TGCAGCGTCGGGACAGGGCCCTACGAGCAGTACTTC	CSVGTGPYEQYF	-	12	TRBJ2-7	TRBD1	TRBV29-1
TGTGCCAGCAGCCTGACCGTCAATGAGCAGTTCTTC	CASSLTVNEQFF	many	12	TRBJ2-1	-	TRBV28
TGTGCCAGCAGCTTAGTTCAGGCCGCCTCTGGAAACACCATATATTTT	CASSLVQAASGNTIYF	many	16	TRBJ1-3	-	TRBV11-2
TGTGCCAGCAGTCCTGGGACAGGGCGGGAGCTGTTTTTT	CASSPGTGRELFF	many	13	TRBJ2-2	TRBD1	TRBV6-2/TRBV6-3
TGTGCCAGCAGTTACCTTGAGACAGGGGGCTTTTCTCGCAATCAGCCCCAGCATTTT	CASSYLETGGFSRNQPQHF	-	19	TRBJ1-5	TRBD1	TRBV6-6
TGTGCCAGCAGCCCAGACAGGGGTCTCACTGAAGCTTTCTTT	CASSPDRGLTEAFF	few	14	TRBJ1-1	TRBD1	TRBV7-9
TGTGCCACCAGTGAAGTAAACCAAGAGACCCAGTACTTC	CATSEVNQETQYF	few	13	TRBJ2-5	-	TRBV24-1
TGTGCCAGCAGTTCTGGGACAGGGGTCAATCAGCCCCAGCATTTT	CASSSGTGVNQPQHF	many	15	TRBJ1-5	TRBD1	TRBV27